The 7 T cell receptor beta chains listed next were all sequenced from one sample in a study of blood T cell repertoires in COVID-19. Sequenced by immunoSEQ multiplex PCR; TCRdb stores in-frame clones only, minus some. The profile shows around 300,000 clones, roughly 90% of them singletons. Sequenced input: peripheral blood. The receptors shown here come from a woman in her twenties or thirties with COVID-19, enrolled during active disease.

V is TRBV7-8 and J is TRBJ2-1; 7 nucleotides line up with TRBD2. J gave up 6 bases and V 2 bases, and 10 bases lay outside the gene matches. CDR1 and CDR2 (germline): SGHVS, FQNEAQ. The CDR3 has 16 amino acids. CDR3 amino acids: CASSLLRGRAFNEQFF. CDR3 nucleotides: TGTGCCAGCAGCTTATTGCGCGGGAGAGCCTTCAATGAGCAGTTCTTC. Complete variable domain (other parts from reference TRBV7-8 and TRBJ2-1): GAGVSQSPRYKVAKRGQDVALRCDPISGHVSLFWYQQALGQGPEFLTYFQNEAQLDKSGLPSDRFFAERPEGSVSTLKIQRTQQEDSAVYLCASSLLRGRAFNEQFFGPGTRLTVL.

This chain connects TRBV9 to TRBJ2-3, with 8 bases that match TRBD1. CDR3 length equals 15 residues. The trim removed 0 bases at V and 1 base at J, leaving 1 base unmatched. From germline, CDR1 is SGDLS and CDR2 YYNGEE. The CDR3 region has the DNA TGTGCCAGCAGCGTAGCGGGACAGGGCACAGATACGCAGTATTTT. It is translated as CASSVAGQGTDTQYF.

V gene TRBV5-8 combines with J gene TRBJ1-2, with D possibly matching TRBD1 (6 bases). Germline values: CDR1 SGHTS, CDR2 YDEGEE. The CDR3 sequence is 14 residues long. V lost 0 bases to trimming and J lost 5 bases, with 11 bases between them. The CDR3 sequence is CASSLGQQGYGYTF. CDR3 sequence (DNA): TGTGCCAGCAGCTTGGGCCAACAGGGTTATGGCTACACCTTC.

V usage is TRBV5-5 and J usage is TRBJ2-5, with no clear D. Trimming took off 7 bases at V and 2 bases at J, with 9 bases between the two ends. This CDR3 has 12 residues. Germline CDR1 reads SGHKS; CDR2 reads YYEKEE (reference sequence). The CDR3 protein is CASAPAQETQYF. The CDR3 nucleotides read TGTGCCAGCGCGCCTGCTCAAGAGACCCAGTACTTC.

The chain recombines TRBV9 with TRBJ1-1, with 7 bases fitting TRBD1. Germline V lookup: CDR1 SGDLS, CDR2 YYNGEE. This CDR3 is built from 14 residues. V lost 4 bases and J lost 2; bases outside the gene matches: 5. Here the CDR3 reads CASSPNRGNTEAFF. The CDR3 coding sequence is TGTGCCAGCAGCCCGAACAGGGGTAACACTGAAGCTTTCTTT.

The V gene is TRBV11-2, the J gene TRBJ2-7, with TRBD1 as a possible D gene (5 bases). The V gene's germline CDR1 is SGHAT and CDR2 FQNNGV. This CDR3 has 14 residues. Trimming stripped 6 bases from V and 3 bases from J, with 15 bases between. CDR3 residues: CASSLGQTIYEQYF. The CDR3 bases are TGTGCCAGCAGTCTCGGACAAACTATCTACGAGCAGTACTTC.

The V and J genes are TRBV9 and TRBJ2-2; possible D gene TRBD1, 6 bases. Germline CDR1 reads SGDLS; CDR2 reads YYNGEE. The V end was cut by 5 bases, the J end by 0 bases, with 8 bases between. The CDR3 is 14 residues long. The DNA for the CDR3 is TGTGCCAGCAGACAGGGCGCGAACACCGGGGAGCTGTTTTTT. This codes for CASRQGANTGELFF.